Here is one T cell receptor beta chain with its context. The source of the sample is a study of blood T cell repertoires in COVID-19. Study context: Samples of COVID-19 (acute and convalescent) were obtained from the United States, Italy and Spain. PBMCs, B-cell-depleted T cells, or T cells were the source of the cDNA or gDNA that made up the material.

The V gene lost 4 bases and the J gene lost 11 bases, with 19 bases spanning the gap. CDR1 is SGHRS and CDR2 is YFSETQ in the germline V gene. This CDR3 has 14 residues. Original data processing: By means of reference gene primer amplification, nucleated cell counts were estimated. TCRdb's table, derived via immunoSEQ multiplex PCR, lists solely in-frame clones and lacks some. V and J calls plus clone size are reproduced from that table; the DNA served to infer D and trimming. The data hold around 140,000 clones, with about 80% observed a single time. V and J are TRBV5-1 and TRBJ2-1; D may be TRBD2 (6 bases). The receptor comes from a man aged 65 to 85 who had recovered from COVID-19. The sequenced sample consisted of peripheral blood. CDR3 nucleotide sequence: TGCGCCAGCAGCGAGGGGAGGCCAGGCCGTAAGCAGTTCTTC. It translates to CASSEGRPGRKQFF.